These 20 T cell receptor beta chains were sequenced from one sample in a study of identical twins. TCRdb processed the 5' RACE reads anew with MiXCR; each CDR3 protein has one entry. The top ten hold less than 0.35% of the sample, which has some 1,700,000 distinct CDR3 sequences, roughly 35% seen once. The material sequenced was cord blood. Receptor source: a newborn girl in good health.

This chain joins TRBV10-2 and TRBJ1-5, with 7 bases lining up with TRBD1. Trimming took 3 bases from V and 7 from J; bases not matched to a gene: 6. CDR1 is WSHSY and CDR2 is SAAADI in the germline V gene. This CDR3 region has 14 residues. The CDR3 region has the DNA TGCGCCAGCAGTGAAGAAGGGGGCGAACAGCCCCAGCATTTT. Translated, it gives CASSEEGGEQPQHF.

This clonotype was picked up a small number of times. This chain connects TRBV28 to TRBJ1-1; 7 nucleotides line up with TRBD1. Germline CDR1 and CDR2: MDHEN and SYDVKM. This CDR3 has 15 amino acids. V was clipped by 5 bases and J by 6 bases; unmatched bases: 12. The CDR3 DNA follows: TGTGCCAGCAGTCCTCTCCCCACAGGGGAAGCTGAAGCTTTCTTT. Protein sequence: CASSPLPTGEAEAFF.

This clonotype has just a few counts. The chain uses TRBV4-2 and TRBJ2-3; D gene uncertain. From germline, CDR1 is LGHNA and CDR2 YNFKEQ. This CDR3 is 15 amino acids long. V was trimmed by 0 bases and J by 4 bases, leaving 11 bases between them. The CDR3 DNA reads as TGTGCCAGCAGCCAAGATGGGGTAGTGCCAGATACGCAGTATTTT. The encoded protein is CASSQDGVVPDTQYF.

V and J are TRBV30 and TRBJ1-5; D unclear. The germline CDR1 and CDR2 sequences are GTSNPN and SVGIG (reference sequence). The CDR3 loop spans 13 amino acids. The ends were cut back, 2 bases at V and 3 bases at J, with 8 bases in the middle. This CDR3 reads CAWSSGHNQPQHF. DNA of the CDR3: TGTGCCTGGAGTTCAGGTCACAATCAGCCCCAGCATTTT.

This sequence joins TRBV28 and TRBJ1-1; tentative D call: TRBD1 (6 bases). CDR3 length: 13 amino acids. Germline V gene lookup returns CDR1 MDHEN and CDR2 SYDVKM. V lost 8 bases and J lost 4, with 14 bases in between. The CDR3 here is CASSNRGPTEAFF. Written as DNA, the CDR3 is TGTGCCAGCTCGAACCGGGGGCCCACTGAAGCTTTCTTT.

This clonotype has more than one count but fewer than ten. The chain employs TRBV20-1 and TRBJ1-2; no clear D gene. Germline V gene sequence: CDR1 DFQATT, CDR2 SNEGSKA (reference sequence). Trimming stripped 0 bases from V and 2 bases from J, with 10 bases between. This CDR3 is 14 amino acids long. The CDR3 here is CSARDPTKNYGYTF. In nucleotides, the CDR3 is TGCAGTGCTAGAGACCCCACAAAAAACTATGGCTACACCTTC.

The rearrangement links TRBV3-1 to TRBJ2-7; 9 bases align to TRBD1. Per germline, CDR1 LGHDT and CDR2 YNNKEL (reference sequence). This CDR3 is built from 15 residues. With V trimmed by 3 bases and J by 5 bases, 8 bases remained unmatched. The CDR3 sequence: CASSHKGQGPNEQYF. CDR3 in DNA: TGTGCCAGCAGCCATAAGGGACAGGGCCCCAACGAGCAGTACTTC.

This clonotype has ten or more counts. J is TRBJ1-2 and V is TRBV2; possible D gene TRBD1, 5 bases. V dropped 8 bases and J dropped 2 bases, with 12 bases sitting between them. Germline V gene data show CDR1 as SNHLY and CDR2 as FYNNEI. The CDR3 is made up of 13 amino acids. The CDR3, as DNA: TGTGCCAGCGAGTTACAGGCCAACTATGGCTACACCTTC. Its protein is CASELQANYGYTF.

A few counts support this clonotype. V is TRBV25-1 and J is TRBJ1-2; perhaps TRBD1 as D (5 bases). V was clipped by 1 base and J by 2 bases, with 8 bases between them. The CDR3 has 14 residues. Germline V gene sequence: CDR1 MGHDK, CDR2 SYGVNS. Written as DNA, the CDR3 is TGTGCCAGCAGTGAATTCGCAGGGAACTATGGCTACACCTTC. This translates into CASSEFAGNYGYTF.

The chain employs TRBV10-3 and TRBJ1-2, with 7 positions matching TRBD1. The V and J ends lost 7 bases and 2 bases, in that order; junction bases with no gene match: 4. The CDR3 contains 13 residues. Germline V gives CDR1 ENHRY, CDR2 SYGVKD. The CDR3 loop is CAINNRGNYGYTF. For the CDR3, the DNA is TGTGCCATCAACAACAGGGGAAACTATGGCTACACCTTC.

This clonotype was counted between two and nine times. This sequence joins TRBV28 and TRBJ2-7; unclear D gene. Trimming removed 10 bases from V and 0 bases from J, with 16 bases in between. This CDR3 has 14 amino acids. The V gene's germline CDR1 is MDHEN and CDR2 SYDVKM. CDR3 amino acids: CATTVAFSSYEQYF. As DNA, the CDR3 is TGTGCCACCACCGTGGCGTTTTCCTCCTACGAGCAGTACTTC.

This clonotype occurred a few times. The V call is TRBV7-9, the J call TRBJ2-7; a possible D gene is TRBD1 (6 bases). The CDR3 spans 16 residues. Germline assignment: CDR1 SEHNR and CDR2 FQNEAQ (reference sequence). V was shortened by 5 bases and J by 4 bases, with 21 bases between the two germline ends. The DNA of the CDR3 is TGTGCCAGCAGCCCGAAAAAGGGACACGGAATTTACGAGCAGTACTTC. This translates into CASSPKKGHGIYEQYF.

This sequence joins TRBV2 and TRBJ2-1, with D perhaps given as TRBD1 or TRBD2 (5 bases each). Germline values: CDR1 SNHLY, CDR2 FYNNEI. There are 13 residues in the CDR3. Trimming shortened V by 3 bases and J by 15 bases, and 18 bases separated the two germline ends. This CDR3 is CASSEVGEGFRFF. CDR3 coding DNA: TGTGCCAGCAGTGAGGTGGGAGAGGGGTTTCGGTTCTTC.

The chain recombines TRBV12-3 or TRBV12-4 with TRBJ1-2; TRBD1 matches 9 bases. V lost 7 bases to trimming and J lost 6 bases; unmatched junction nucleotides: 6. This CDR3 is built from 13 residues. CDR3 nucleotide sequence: TGTGCCAGCAACGCGGGGACAGGGAATGGCTACACCTTC. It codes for CASNAGTGNGYTF.

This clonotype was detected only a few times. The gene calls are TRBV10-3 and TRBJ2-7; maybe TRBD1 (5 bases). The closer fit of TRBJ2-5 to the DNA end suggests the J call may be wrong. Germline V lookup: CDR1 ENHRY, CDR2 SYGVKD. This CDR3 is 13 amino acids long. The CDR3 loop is CAISESGVETQYF. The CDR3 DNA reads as TGTGCCATCAGTGAGTCAGGGGTGGAGACCCAGTACTTC.

This CDR3 is CAITGTGGSEQYF. The CDR3 bases are TGTGCCATCACAGGGACAGGGGGGTCCGAGCAGTACTTC. J is TRBJ2-7 and V is TRBV10-3; 11 nucleotides align to TRBD1. Unmatched junction bases numbered 5, after V lost 7 bases and J lost 6 bases. CDR1 ENHRY and CDR2 SYGVKD come from the germline V gene. The CDR3 extends over 13 amino acids.

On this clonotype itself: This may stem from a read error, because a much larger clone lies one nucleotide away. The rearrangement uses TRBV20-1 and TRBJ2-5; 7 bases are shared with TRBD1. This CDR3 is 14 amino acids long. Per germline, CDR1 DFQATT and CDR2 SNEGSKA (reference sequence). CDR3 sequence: CGASSTGLMETQYF. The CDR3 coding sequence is TGCGGTGCTAGCTCGACAGGGTTGATGGAGACCCAGTACTTC.

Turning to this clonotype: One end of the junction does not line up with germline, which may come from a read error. The CDR3 nucleotides read TGCAGCGTTGGGACAGGGATGAATTCACCCCCCCACTTT. It codes for CSVGTGMNSPPHF. This rearrangement joins TRBV29-1 to TRBJ1-6, with TRBD1 matching 8 bases. This CDR3 region has 13 residues. From germline, CDR1 is SQVTM and CDR2 ANQGSEA.

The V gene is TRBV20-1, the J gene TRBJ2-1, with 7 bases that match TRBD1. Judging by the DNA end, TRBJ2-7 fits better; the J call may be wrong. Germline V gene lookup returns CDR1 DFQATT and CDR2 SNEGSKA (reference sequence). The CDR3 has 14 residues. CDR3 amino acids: CSARARQGANEQYF. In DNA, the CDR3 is TGCAGTGCTAGGGCTAGACAGGGCGCCAATGAGCAGTACTTC.

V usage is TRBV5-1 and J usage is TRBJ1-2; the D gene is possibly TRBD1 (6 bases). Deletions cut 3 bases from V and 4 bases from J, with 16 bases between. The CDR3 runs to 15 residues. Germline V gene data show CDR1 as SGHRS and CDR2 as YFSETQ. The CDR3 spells CASSSNREAPYGYTF. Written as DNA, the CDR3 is TGCGCCAGCAGCTCAAACAGGGAGGCCCCCTATGGCTACACCTTC.